Included here is one T cell receptor (beta chain) sequence, with context. Its antigen is currently unknown. The data were obtained in a study of T cell responses to AZD1222 COVID-19 vaccine. Study outcomes and limitations: Along spike, vaccine-associated CD4 TCRs were found throughout, with dominance at 160-218 and 743-854. Epitopes outside B.1.351 and B.1.1.7 mutated regions reportedly drew nearly half of spike TCRs. Elevations in Spike-specific TCR breadth and depth followed administration of two AZD1222 doses. Every sample of the repertoires postdated the peak T cell response.

Libraries were prepared by immunoSEQ multiplex PCR; TCRdb keeps only in-frame clonotypes and omits some of them. The sample holds approximately 110,000 clones, more than 80% seen once. The CDR3 loop spans 18 amino acids. Germline V gene data show CDR1 as LNHDA and CDR2 as SQIVND (reference sequence). V dropped 4 bases and J dropped 0 bases, with 18 bases sitting between them. The sequencing used peripheral blood, collected 28 days after the second AZD1222 dose. The chain has TRBV19 and TRBJ2-2; no definite D call. The sequence was collected from an adult who received the AZD1222 COVID-19 vaccine. DNA of the CDR3: TGTGCCAGTAGTAACCCCCCCTACGGCGCGGCGAACACCGGGGAGCTGTTTTTT. This codes for CASSNPPYGAANTGELFF.